This T cell receptor beta chain was recovered during a study of T cell responses to AZD1222 COVID-19 vaccine (dated by TCRdb to the early 2020s). Regarding the study in general: AZD1222 recipients with second doses at about 4 weeks or about 12 weeks were pooled, because spike-specific TCR depth and breadth did not differ between schedules. A total of about 230 trial participants underwent TCR sequencing, of whom 200 to 220 received two doses of AZD1222 and about 26 received two doses of the MenACWY control vaccine. Trial participants were enrolled by age into 18-55, 56-69 and 70-plus year subgroups, with approximately 160, 26 and 62 TCR-sequenced participants respectively. What the study reported, not specific to this receptor: Nearly half of unique spike-specific TCRs reportedly recognized epitopes outside regions mutated in the B.1.351 and B.1.1.7 variants. After two AZD1222 doses, both the breadth and the depth of spike-specific TCRs were significantly higher than at day 0 and than in MenACWY recipients. No day 14 peak-response samples were available, so repertoires were characterized only after the peak T cell response. The vaccine-associated CD4 TCRs covered the entire spike protein, and the dominant responses fell in regions 160-218 and 743-854. The 56-69-year group was small, and its depth increase did not reach significance, likely because of low power. Conclusions about previously exposed vaccinees are limited, since just 5 or 6 AZD1222 recipients were seropositive for SARS-CoV-2 at baseline. Participants were mostly white British, with more females than males. The authors suggested clonal diversity may have been underestimated.

V is shortened by 0 bases, J by 0 bases, and the region joining them spans 9 bases. Its CDR3 holds 16 amino acids, cysteine through phenylalanine. This entry keeps only the CDR3 DNA: 48 bases, framed from base 1. The germline V gene (reference sequence) provides CDR1 MNHEY and CDR2 SMNVEV. The sample's time point label, in plain terms: baseline before first vaccination. Vaccinee samples came from UK trials COV001 and COV002, including a single-blind randomized controlled phase 2/3 trial of AZD1222 (ChAdOx1 nCoV-19) in healthy adults. For TCRbeta chain sequencing, PBMC samples were collected from trial participants at day 0 and at day 28 after the second dose. A note on this clone: Its binding antigen is unknown. Base qualities were left out, and no much larger clone turns up one base away.

The CDR3 regions of human TCRbeta chains were subjected to immunosequencing. The published analysis was carried out like this. TCRs in the repertoires were matched against a reference library of SARS-CoV-2-specific TCRs that had been generated with the MIRA antigen-specificity platform. Breadth was defined as the fraction of unique TCRs that were SARS-CoV-2-associated. Depth was defined as the fraction of total T cells that were SARS-CoV-2-associated. Using the MIRA data, every spike-specific TCR was mapped to the spike region that the TCR reacted to and assigned to either a CD4 or a CD8 class. Log10-transformed breadth and depth values were compared by one-way ANOVA with Sidak's multiple comparisons tests. Not all clones reach the TCRdb copy of this immuneACCESS table, which keeps in-frame sequences only. Checked studies attribute under half of the gap to unresolved V genes and leave the rest unexplained. The DNA was the basis for D and trimming; V, J and clone size are from that table. The sample data list some 150,000 clones, and 94% of these were observed just once. The top ten constitute roughly 1.3% of the sample.

This sequence originates from an adult in good health. The sample in question was peripheral blood, obtained on day 0 of AZD1222 vaccination. Recombination linked TRBV27 to TRBJ2-1; a weak D assignment points to TRBD1 (6 bases agree). This receptor carries the CDR3 CASSLSRGSSYNEQFF. Here is the DNA: TGTGCCAGCAGTTTATCGAGGGGGAGCTCCTACAATGAGCAGTTCTTC.